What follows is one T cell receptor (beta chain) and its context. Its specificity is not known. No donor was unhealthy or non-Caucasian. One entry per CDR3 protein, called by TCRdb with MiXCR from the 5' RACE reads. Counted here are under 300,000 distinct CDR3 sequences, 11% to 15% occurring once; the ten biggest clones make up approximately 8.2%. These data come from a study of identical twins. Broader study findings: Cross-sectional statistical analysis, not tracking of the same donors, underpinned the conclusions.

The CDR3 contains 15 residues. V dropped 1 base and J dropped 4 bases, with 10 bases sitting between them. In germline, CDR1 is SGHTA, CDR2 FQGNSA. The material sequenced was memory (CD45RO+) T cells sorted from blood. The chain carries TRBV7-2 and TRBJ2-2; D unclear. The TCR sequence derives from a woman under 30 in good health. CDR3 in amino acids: CASSLVKGITGELFF. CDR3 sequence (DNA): TGTGCCAGCAGCTTAGTCAAGGGAATCACCGGGGAGCTGTTTTTT.